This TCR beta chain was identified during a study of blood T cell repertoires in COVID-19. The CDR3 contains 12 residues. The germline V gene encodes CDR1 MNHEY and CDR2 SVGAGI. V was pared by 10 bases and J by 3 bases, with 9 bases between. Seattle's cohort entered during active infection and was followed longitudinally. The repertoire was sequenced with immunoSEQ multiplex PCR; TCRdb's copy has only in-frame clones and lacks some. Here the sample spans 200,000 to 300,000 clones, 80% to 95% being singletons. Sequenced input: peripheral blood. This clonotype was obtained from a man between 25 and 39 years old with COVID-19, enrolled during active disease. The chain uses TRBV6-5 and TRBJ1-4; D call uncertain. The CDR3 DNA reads TGTGCCACCCACGCAGCTAATGAAAAACTGTTTTTT. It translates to CATHAANEKLFF.